This T cell receptor beta chain was sequenced during a study of spatial heterogeneity in lung cancer. Whole-study results and caveats: How many expanded intratumoral alpha and beta TCRs were present tracked the tumor mutation count, which was a count of nonsynonymous mutations.

This clonotype is medium-sized (0.01 to 0.1%) within its sample. Antigen unknown. A single record per CDR3 protein comes from TCRdb applying MiXCR to the 5' RACE reads. The sample contains more than 15,000 distinct CDR3 sequences, around 6.9% of which appear only once. This sample's time point: sample taken at primary tumor resection. The germline V gene has CDR1 SGHTA and CDR2 FQGTGA. The CDR3 is 14 amino acids. V lost 5 bases to trimming and J lost 5 bases; unmatched junction nucleotides: 6. This TCR came from a female donor with early-stage non-small cell lung cancer. The V call is TRBV7-3, the J call TRBJ1-1; 9 bases map to TRBD1. The specimen comprised lung tumor tissue, sampled at surgery. CDR3: CASSIGQGRTEAFF. The DNA for the CDR3 is TGTGCCAGCAGCATAGGACAGGGGAGGACTGAAGCTTTCTTT.